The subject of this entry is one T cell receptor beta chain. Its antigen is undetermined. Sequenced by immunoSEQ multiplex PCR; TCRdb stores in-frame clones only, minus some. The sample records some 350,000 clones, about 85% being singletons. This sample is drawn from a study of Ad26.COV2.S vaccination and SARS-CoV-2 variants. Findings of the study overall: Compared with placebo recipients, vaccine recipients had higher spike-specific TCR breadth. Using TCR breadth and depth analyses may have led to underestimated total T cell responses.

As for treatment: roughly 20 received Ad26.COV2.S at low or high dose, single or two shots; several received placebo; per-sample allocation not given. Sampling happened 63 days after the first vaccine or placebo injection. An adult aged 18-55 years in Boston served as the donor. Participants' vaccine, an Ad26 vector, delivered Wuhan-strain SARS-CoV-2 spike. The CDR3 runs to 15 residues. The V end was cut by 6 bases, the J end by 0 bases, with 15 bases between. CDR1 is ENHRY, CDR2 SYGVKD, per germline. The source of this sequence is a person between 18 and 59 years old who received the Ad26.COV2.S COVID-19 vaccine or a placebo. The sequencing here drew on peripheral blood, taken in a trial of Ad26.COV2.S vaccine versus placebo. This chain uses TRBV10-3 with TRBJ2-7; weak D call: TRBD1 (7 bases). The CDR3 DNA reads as TGTGCCATCAGAAACGGGCAGGGGGGCTCCTACGAGCAGTACTTC. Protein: CAIRNGQGGSYEQYF.